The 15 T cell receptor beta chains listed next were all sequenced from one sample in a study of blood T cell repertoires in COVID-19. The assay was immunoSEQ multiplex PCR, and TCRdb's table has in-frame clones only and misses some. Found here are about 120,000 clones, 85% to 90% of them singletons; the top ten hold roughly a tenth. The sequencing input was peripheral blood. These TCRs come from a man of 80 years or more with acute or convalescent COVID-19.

The CDR3 coding sequence is TGCGCCAGCAGCGCTCAGGGGGCAGGGCCGAACACCGGGGAGCTGTTTTTT. Protein product: CASSAQGAGPNTGELFF. The chain has TRBV5-1 and TRBJ2-2, with TRBD1 matching over 8 bases. V lost 4 bases to trimming and J lost 0 bases; unmatched junction nucleotides: 8. The CDR3 has 17 amino acids. Germline V gives CDR1 SGHRS, CDR2 YFSETQ.

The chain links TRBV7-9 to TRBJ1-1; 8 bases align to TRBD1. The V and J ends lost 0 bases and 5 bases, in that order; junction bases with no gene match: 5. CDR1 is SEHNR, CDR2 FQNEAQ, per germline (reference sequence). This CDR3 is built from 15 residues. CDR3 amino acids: CASSLAAGGLTEAFF. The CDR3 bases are TGTGCCAGCAGCTTAGCGGCAGGGGGCCTTACTGAAGCTTTCTTT.

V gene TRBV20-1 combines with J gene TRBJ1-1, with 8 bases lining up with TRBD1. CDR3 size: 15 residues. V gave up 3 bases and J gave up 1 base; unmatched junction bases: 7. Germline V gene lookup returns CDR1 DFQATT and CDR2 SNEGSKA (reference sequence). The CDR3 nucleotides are TGCAGTGCTAGTGAATCCGGGACAGGGAACACTGAAGCTTTCTTT. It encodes CSASESGTGNTEAFF.

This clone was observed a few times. CDR3 DNA: TGTGCCAGCAGCTCCCCTCGGTCGATGAGCACTGAAGCTTTCTTT. Protein sequence: CASSSPRSMSTEAFF. The chain links TRBV7-2 to TRBJ1-1; D ambiguous. V lost 4 bases, J lost 4 bases, and 16 bases lay in between. The CDR3 runs to 15 residues. CDR1 is SGHTA, CDR2 FQGNSA, per germline.

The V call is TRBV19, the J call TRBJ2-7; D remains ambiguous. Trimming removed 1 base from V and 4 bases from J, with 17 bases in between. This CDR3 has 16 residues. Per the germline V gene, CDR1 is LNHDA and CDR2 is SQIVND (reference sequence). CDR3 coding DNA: TGTGCCAGTAGTATAGGTCGGAGACGAGATTCTTACGAGCAGTACTTC. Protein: CASSIGRRRDSYEQYF.

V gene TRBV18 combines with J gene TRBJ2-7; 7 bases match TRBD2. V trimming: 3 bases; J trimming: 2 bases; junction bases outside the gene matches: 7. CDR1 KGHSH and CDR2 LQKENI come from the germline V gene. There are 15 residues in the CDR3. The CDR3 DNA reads TGTGCCAGCTCACCCCCGGGGGAGGGGCCCTACGAGCAGTACTTC. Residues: CASSPPGEGPYEQYF. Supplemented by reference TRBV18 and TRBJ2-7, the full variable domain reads NAGVMQNPRHLVRRRGQEARLRCSPMKGHSHVYWYRQLPEEGLKFMVYLQKENIIDESGMPKERFSAEFPKEGPSILRIQQVVRGDSAAYFCASSPPGEGPYEQYFGPGTRLTVT.

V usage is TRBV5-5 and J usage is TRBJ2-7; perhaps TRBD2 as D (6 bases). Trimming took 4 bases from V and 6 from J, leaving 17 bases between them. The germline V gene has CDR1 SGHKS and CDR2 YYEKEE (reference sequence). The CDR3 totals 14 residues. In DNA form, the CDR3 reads TGTGCCAGCAGCCTTCGGGAGTGGCCTGGCGAGCAGTACTTC. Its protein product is CASSLREWPGEQYF. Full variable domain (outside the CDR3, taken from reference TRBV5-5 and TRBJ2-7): DAGVTQSPTHLIKTRGQQVTLRCSPISGHKSVSWYQQVLGQGPQFIFQYYEKEERGRGNFPDRFSARQFPNYSSELNVNALLLGDSALYLCASSLREWPGEQYFGPGTRLTVT.

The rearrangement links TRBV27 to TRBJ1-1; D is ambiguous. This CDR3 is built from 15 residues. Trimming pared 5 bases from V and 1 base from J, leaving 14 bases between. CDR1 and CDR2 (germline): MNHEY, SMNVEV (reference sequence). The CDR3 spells CASSRYGVGNTEAFF. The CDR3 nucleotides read TGTGCCAGCAGTCGTTACGGGGTGGGGAACACTGAAGCTTTCTTT.

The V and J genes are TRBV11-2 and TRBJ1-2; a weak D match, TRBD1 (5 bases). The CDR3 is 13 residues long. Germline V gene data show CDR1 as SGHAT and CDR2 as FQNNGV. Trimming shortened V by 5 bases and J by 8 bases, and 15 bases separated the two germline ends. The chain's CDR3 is CASSQGVTMGYTF. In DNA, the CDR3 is TGTGCCAGCAGCCAAGGGGTAACGATGGGCTACACCTTC.

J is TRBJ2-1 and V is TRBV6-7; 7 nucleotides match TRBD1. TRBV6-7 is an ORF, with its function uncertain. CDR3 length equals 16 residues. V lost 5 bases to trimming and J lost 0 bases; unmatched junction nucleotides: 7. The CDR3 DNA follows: TGTGCCAGCAGTACGCGTAGGGGGCCCTCCTACAATGAGCAGTTCTTC. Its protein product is CASSTRRGPSYNEQFF.

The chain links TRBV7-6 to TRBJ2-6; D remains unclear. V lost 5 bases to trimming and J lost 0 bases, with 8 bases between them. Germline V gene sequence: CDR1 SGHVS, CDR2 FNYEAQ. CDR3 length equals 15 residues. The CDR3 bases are TGTGCCAGCAGCCCTACAGCCTCTGGGGCCAACGTCCTGACTTTC. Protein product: CASSPTASGANVLTF.

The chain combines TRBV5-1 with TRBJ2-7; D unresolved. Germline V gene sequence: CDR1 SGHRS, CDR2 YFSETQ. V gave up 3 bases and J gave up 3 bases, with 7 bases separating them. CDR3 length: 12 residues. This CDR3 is CASSYPSYEQYF. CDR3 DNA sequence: TGCGCCAGCAGCTACCCCAGCTACGAGCAGTACTTC.

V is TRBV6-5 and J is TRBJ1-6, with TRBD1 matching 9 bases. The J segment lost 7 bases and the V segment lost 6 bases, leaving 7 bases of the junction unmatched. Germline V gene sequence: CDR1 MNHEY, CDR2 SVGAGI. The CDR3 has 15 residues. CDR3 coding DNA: TGTGCCAGCAGACCCCCGGGACAGGGAAATTCACCCCTCCACTTT. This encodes CASRPPGQGNSPLHF.

CDR3 sequence: CASSSGTGPYGYTF. The CDR3 bases are TGTGCCAGCAGCTCCGGGACAGGGCCCTATGGCTACACCTTC. The V gene is TRBV7-9, the J gene TRBJ1-2; 9 bases match TRBD1. The trim removed 4 bases at V and 4 bases at J, leaving 4 bases unmatched. The germline gives CDR1 SEHNR, CDR2 FQNEAQ (reference sequence). The CDR3 length is 14 residues.

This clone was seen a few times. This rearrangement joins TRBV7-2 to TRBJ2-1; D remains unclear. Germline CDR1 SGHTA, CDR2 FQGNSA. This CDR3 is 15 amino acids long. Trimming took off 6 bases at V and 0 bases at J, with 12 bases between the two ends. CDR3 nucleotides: TGTGCCAGCAGTCGGATGCCTAGCTCCTACAATGAGCAGTTCTTC. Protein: CASSRMPSSYNEQFF.